This T cell receptor (beta chain) was documented in a study of blood T cell repertoires in COVID-19. Study-wide background: COVID-19 samples from acute and convalescent phases originated in the United States, Italy and Spain. The analysed material was cDNA or gDNA that came from T cells, B-cell-depleted T cells, or PBMCs.

V lost 1 base to trimming and J lost 1 base; unmatched junction nucleotides: 6. The germline gives CDR1 SGHTA, CDR2 FQGNSA. The CDR3 spans 16 residues. Authors' data handling: Reference gene primer amplification gave nucleated cell count estimates. Clones were read by immunoSEQ multiplex PCR, and TCRdb kept only the in-frame ones, dropping some. The D gene and trimming were derived from the DNA, and the V and J assignments and clone size from that table. The table has under 150,000 clones, under 80% seen once. The sample holds a few counts of this clone. V usage is TRBV7-2 and J usage is TRBJ2-5, with 7 nucleotides matching TRBD1. The sequence was obtained from a man aged 55 to 70 with acute or convalescent COVID-19. The sample comprised peripheral blood. The DNA for the CDR3 is TGTGCCAGCAGCTTAGTCTCTGGGACAGTCCAAGAGACCCAGTACTTC. This gives the protein CASSLVSGTVQETQYF. Drawing the rest from reference TRBV7-2 and TRBJ2-5, the complete variable domain is GAGVSQSPSNKVTEKGKDVELRCDPISGHTALYWYRQSLGQGLEFLIYFQGNSAPDKSGLPSDRFSAERTGGSVSTLTIQRTQQEDSAVYLCASSLVSGTVQETQYFGPGTRLLVL.